This TCR beta chain is from a study of siplizumab effects on memory and regulatory T cells. General study points: Assignment to unstimulated subsets succeeded for only a minor fraction of the alloreactive clones. A major contribution to the alloresponse seemed to be made by naive T cells, which seemed more diverse than memory cells.

In the case of this clone: Its antigen is as yet unknown.

Trimming at V came to 5 bases and at J to 8 bases, leaving 10 bases not matched to a gene. The germline gives CDR1 SNHLY, CDR2 FYNNEI. The CDR3 totals 14 residues. Using immunoSEQ multiplex PCR, the repertoire was profiled, and TCRdb retains in-frame clones only, with some absent. The data show over 100,000 clones, approximately 90% seen once. The chain is built from TRBV2 and TRBJ1-2; 8 bases agree with TRBD1. Input material: CD4+ T cells sorted from blood. The clonotype originates from a human donor in good health. In nucleotides, the CDR3 is TGTGCCAGCAGTCCAAACGGACAGGGAAAAGGCTACACCTTC. Translating gives CASSPNGQGKGYTF. The whole variable domain, remainder taken from reference TRBV2 and TRBJ1-2, is EPEVTQTPSHQVTQMGQEVILRCVPISNHLYFYWYRQILGQKVEFLVSFYNNEISEKSEIFDDQFSVERPDGSNFTLKIRSTKLEDSAMYFCASSPNGQGKGYTFGSGTRLTVV.